This TCR beta chain was profiled in a study of control samples from healthy donors and cancer patients. Assay: immunoSEQ multiplex PCR; the TCRdb copy retains only in-frame clones and omits some. The sample consists of 150,000 or so clones, roughly 92% of them appearing once. Trimming took off 7 bases at V and 2 bases at J, with 15 bases between the two ends. The CDR3 is 14 amino acids. Per the germline V gene, CDR1 is SNHLY and CDR2 is FYNNEI. This receptor was identified in a man aged 18 to 35 in good health. The specimen was blood. The chain combines TRBV2 with TRBJ2-7; the D gene is possibly TRBD2 (6 bases). CDR3 loop: CASNEKGGAYEQYF. CDR3 DNA sequence: TGTGCCAGCAACGAAAAAGGAGGGGCCTACGAGCAGTACTTC.